The clone carrying this T cell receptor beta chain occurred a few times. Its cognate antigen is unknown. This specimen belongs to a study of CD8+ T cells in alopecia areata. Study-level findings and limits: Mice showed clearer TCR sharing than patients did, a gap that was possibly HLA-related. When scalp samples are sequenced, resident alphabeta T cells of normal skin are also captured.

TCR sequencing used cDNA made by reverse transcription of extracted RNA. Data came from immunoSEQ multiplex PCR; TCRdb stores just in-frame clones and leaves some out. The sample includes more than 150,000 clones, just under 60% of them seen just once. This CDR3 comprises 13 residues. Germline values: CDR1 SQVTM, CDR2 ANQGSEA. With 7 bases removed from V and 1 base from J, the gap between germline ends came to 13 bases. Peripheral blood and lesional scalp punch biopsies were taken from alopecia areata patients. The chain links TRBV29-1 to TRBJ1-1, with D perhaps matching TRBD1 (6 bases). This receptor was identified in a human donor with alopecia areata. Here the sequenced sample was CD4+ T cells sorted from blood, taken at week 0. The CDR3 coding sequence is TGCAGCGCCGGGGGCAGGGAGAACACTGAAGCTTTCTTT. Translating gives CSAGGRENTEAFF.